These 7 T cell receptor beta chains were sequenced from one sample in a study of OX40 agonist ivuxolimab in advanced cancers. Profiled with immunoSEQ multiplex PCR; TCRdb holds only in-frame clones, not every one. The table lists roughly 90,000 clones, 85% to 95% of them singletons, with 2% to 3% in the top ten. The sample consisted of CD4+ or CD8+ T cells sorted from blood, taken in a trial of the OX40 agonist ivuxolimab. The receptors derive from an adult with an advanced solid tumor such as melanoma, head and neck, liver or kidney cancer.

The chain has TRBV2 and TRBJ2-1; 7 nucleotides agree with TRBD2. Germline V gives CDR1 SNHLY, CDR2 FYNNEI. This CDR3 spans 16 amino acids. The ends lost 0 bases at V and 4 bases at J; junction bases unmatched: 6. This CDR3 is CASSEAPSGMYNEQFF. The CDR3 bases are TGTGCCAGCAGTGAAGCGCCAAGCGGGATGTACAATGAGCAGTTCTTC.

DNA of the CDR3: TGCGCCAGCAGCCAAGTAGCGACCTTCACAGATACGCAGTATTTT. As protein: CASSQVATFTDTQYF. V usage is TRBV4-3 and J usage is TRBJ2-3, with a weak D call TRBD2 (5 bases). Germline V gives CDR1 LGHNA, CDR2 YSLEER. V was clipped by 1 base and J by 2 bases, with 10 bases between them. The CDR3 has 15 amino acids.

The genes are TRBV5-1 and TRBJ2-7; TRBD1 agrees at 9 bases. CDR1 is SGHRS, CDR2 YFSETQ, per germline. After removal of 4 bases from V and 0 bases from J, the junction contained 5 bases not matched to a gene. The CDR3 loop spans 15 amino acids. CDR3 nucleotides: TGCGCCAGCAGCCCCCGGGACAGGGTCTCCTACGAGCAGTACTTC. Its protein is CASSPRDRVSYEQYF.

V is TRBV13 and J is TRBJ1-3; 9 bases match TRBD1. CDR3 size: 15 residues. Trimming took 7 bases from V and 4 from J; bases not matched to a gene: 8. CDR1 and CDR2 from the germline V gene are PRHDT and FYEKMQ (reference sequence). CDR3 nucleotides: TGTGCCAGCAATGCTCCGGGACAGGGAGGAAACACCATATATTTT. This codes for CASNAPGQGGNTIYF.

This chain uses TRBV6-1 with TRBJ2-7; D is unclear. The V end was cut by 6 bases, the J end by 7 bases, with 13 bases between. The germline CDR1 and CDR2 sequences are MNHNS and SASEGT. This CDR3 has 12 amino acids. The CDR3: CASSPHRREQYF. The CDR3 nucleotides are TGTGCCAGCAGCCCACACCGAAGGGAGCAGTACTTC.

The chain uses TRBV20-1 and TRBJ1-2; no reliable D call. The CDR3 covers 11 residues. Trimming took off 6 bases at V and 5 bases at J, with 10 bases between the two ends. From germline, CDR1 is DFQATT and CDR2 SNEGSKA (reference sequence). The CDR3 region is CSAERGYGYTF. The DNA for the CDR3 is TGCAGTGCCGAACGCGGGTATGGCTACACCTTC.

This clone was found once. This rearrangement joins TRBV11-2 to TRBJ2-5, with D possibly being TRBD1 or TRBD2 (6 bases each). The J call is doubtful: the DNA matches TRBJ2-7 better. This CDR3 has 15 amino acids. Germline V lookup: CDR1 SGHAT, CDR2 FQNNGV. CDR3 DNA: TGTGCCAGCAGCCCCCCGGGGGCGCGATACTACGAGCAGTACTTC. This codes for CASSPPGARYYEQYF.